The 26 T cell receptor beta chains presented below share a single source sample, sequenced in a study of identical twins. Using its own MiXCR run on the 5' RACE reads, TCRdb lists one record per CDR3 protein. Here the sample spans around 1.7 million distinct CDR3 sequences, under 35% being singletons. Sequencing was carried out using cord blood. These receptors came from a newborn girl in good health.

The table lists this clonotype with a few counts. The rearrangement joins TRBV11-2 to TRBJ2-3; 11 positions agree with TRBD1. The J segment lost 4 bases and the V segment lost 4 bases, leaving 7 bases of the junction unmatched. The CDR3 is 16 amino acids. CDR1 and CDR2 from the germline V gene are SGHAT and FQNNGV. CDR3 residues: CASSSIKGQGADTQYF. The CDR3 bases are TGTGCCAGCAGCTCTATTAAGGGACAGGGGGCAGATACGCAGTATTTT.

About this clonotype: The germline gene is not matched at one end of the junction; a read error may be the cause. The chain employs TRBV7-2 and TRBJ2-5, with 8 bases matching TRBD2. The germline gives CDR1 SGHTA, CDR2 FQGNSA. This CDR3 is 15 amino acids long. DNA of the CDR3: TGCGCCAGCAGCTTAGCTAGCGGGCGTTGGGAGACCCAGTACTTC. The encoded protein is CASSLASGRWETQYF. The full variable domain, its missing parts supplied by reference TRBV7-2 and TRBJ2-5, is GAGVSQSPSNKVTEKGKDVELRCDPISGHTALYWYRQSLGQGLEFLIYFQGNSAPDKSGLPSDRFSAERTGGSVSTLTIQRTQQEDSAVYLCASSLASGRWETQYFGPGTRLLVL.

In this sample, this clonotype turned up a few times. The chain's CDR3 is CASLTGAYGYTF. CDR3 in DNA: TGTGCCAGCTTGACGGGGGCCTATGGCTACACCTTC. The chain recombines TRBV6-1 with TRBJ1-2, with a weak D call TRBD1 (6 bases). V was pared by 8 bases and J by 4 bases, with 11 bases between. CDR3 length equals 12 residues. Germline lookup yields CDR1 MNHNS and CDR2 SASEGT.

This clonotype showed up just once. CDR3 sequence (DNA): TGCGCCAGCAGCTTTCGCGGGGCCGGGTTAGATACGCAGTATTTT. Translation gives CASSFRGAGLDTQYF. This chain joins TRBV5-1 and TRBJ2-3; D is perhaps TRBD2 (6 bases). The CDR3 totals 15 residues. V lost 2 bases and J lost 5, with 15 bases in between. Germline V CDR1 and CDR2: SGHRS, YFSETQ.

There are a few counts of this clonotype. The chain carries TRBV3-1 and TRBJ2-7; 9 nucleotides align to TRBD1. This CDR3 has 20 residues. V lost 1 base and J lost 0; bases outside the gene matches: 16. CDR1 and CDR2 (germline): LGHDT, YNNKEL (reference sequence). For the CDR3, the DNA is TGTGCCAGCAGCCAAGTAAATTGGGAAACCGGGACAGGGATCTCCTACGAGCAGTACTTC. Translated: CASSQVNWETGTGISYEQYF.

In its sample, this clonotype was seen many times. The CDR3: CAISGRQKTDTQYF. The CDR3 nucleotides read TGTGCCATCAGTGGGCGACAGAAGACAGATACGCAGTATTTT. The rearrangement uses TRBV10-3 and TRBJ2-3, with a possible D match to TRBD1 (5 bases). The germline V and J ends were trimmed by 4 bases and 3 bases, with 11 bases remaining between them. CDR1 is ENHRY, CDR2 SYGVKD, per germline. This CDR3 is built from 14 residues.

This clonotype has more than one count but fewer than ten. The chain recombines TRBV6-2 or TRBV6-3 with TRBJ2-7; weak D call: TRBD2 (5 bases). Germline loops: CDR1 MNHEY, CDR2 SVGEGT. V dropped 1 base and J dropped 2 bases, with 27 bases sitting between them. This CDR3 contains 20 residues. CDR3 sequence reads: CASSYLTGNTTLPFPYEQYF. The DNA of the CDR3 is TGTGCCAGCAGTTACTTGACCGGGAACACAACTCTCCCTTTCCCCTACGAGCAGTACTTC.

There are a few counts of this clonotype. CDR3 in amino acids: CASRGGVSADTQYF. The CDR3 DNA is TGCGCCAGCCGGGGGGGCGTAAGCGCAGATACGCAGTATTTT. The chain links TRBV10-2 to TRBJ2-3; 8 bases are shared with TRBD2. Per the germline V gene, CDR1 is WSHSY and CDR2 is SAAADI. V lost 8 bases and J lost 4; bases outside the gene matches: 8. The CDR3 length is 14 residues.

Ten or more counts support this clonotype. V and J are TRBV29-1 and TRBJ1-2; TRBD1 matches at 8 bases. The germline V gene has CDR1 SQVTM and CDR2 ANQGSEA. With V trimmed by 7 bases and J by 0 bases, 4 bases remained unmatched. The CDR3 runs 13 residues. In nucleotides, the CDR3 is TGCAGCGCCGACAGGGGAGCTAACTATGGCTACACCTTC. Its protein is CSADRGANYGYTF.

J is TRBJ2-5 and V is TRBV6-2 or TRBV6-3; 10 nucleotides agree with TRBD2. The CDR3 consists of 14 residues. CDR1 is MNHEY and CDR2 is SVGEGT in the germline V gene. V was pared by 6 bases and J by 11 bases, with 12 bases of the junction left unmatched. The CDR3 protein is CASRHGTSVNEQYF. As DNA, the CDR3 is TGTGCCAGCAGACACGGGACTAGCGTAAATGAGCAGTACTTC.

This CDR3 is CASSFRDRCEQYF. The CDR3 bases are TGTGCCAGCAGCTTCAGGGACAGGTGCGAGCAGTACTTC. J is TRBJ2-7 and V is TRBV7-2, with TRBD1 matching 8 bases. CDR3 length: 13 amino acids. Germline trimming cut 3 bases from V and 6 bases from J; bases unmatched to any gene: 4. Germline V gives CDR1 SGHTA, CDR2 FQGNSA. The full variable domain, rest sourced from reference TRBV7-2 and TRBJ2-7, is GAGVSQSPSNKVTEKGKDVELRCDPISGHTALYWYRQSLGQGLEFLIYFQGNSAPDKSGLPSDRFSAERTGGSVSTLTIQRTQQEDSAVYLCASSFRDRCEQYFGPGTRLTVT.

This clonotype was observed a handful of times. V is TRBV5-1 and J is TRBJ2-3; 9 nucleotides line up with TRBD1. The CDR3 has 16 amino acids. V was clipped by 4 bases and J by 4 bases; unmatched bases: 10. Per germline, CDR1 SGHRS and CDR2 YFSETQ. CDR3 DNA: TGCGCCAGCAGCGGAGGACAGGGGTGGGACGCAGATACGCAGTATTTT. Protein sequence: CASSGGQGWDADTQYF.

The chain couples TRBV5-1 to TRBJ2-3; the match to TRBD2 covers 11 bases. The J segment lost 5 bases and the V segment lost 0 bases, leaving 11 bases of the junction unmatched. The CDR3 consists of 18 residues. Germline CDR1 reads SGHRS; CDR2 reads YFSETQ. CDR3 sequence: CASSLALWLAGGGDTQYF. The CDR3 DNA sequence: TGCGCCAGCAGCTTGGCCTTATGGCTAGCGGGGGGAGGAGATACGCAGTATTTT.

As for this clonotype: A read error is possible here, since a much larger clone lies one base away. The chain carries TRBV2 and TRBJ2-3; no firm D call. The V gene's germline CDR1 is SNHLY and CDR2 FYNNEI. CDR3 size: 14 residues. Here the CDR3 DNA reads TGTGCCAGCAAGTCACGGGCCGGCGGAGATGCGCAGTATTTT. It yields the protein CASKSRAGGDAQYF.

This clonotype appeared a few times. The gene calls are TRBV28 and TRBJ2-3; 7 positions agree with TRBD2. This CDR3 has 17 amino acids. Germline V lookup: CDR1 MDHEN, CDR2 SYDVKM. Germline trimming cut 6 bases from V and 0 bases from J; bases unmatched to any gene: 12. This CDR3 is CASSLSGPLTSTDTQYF. The CDR3 DNA reads as TGTGCCAGCAGCCTTAGCGGGCCCCTTACCAGCACAGATACGCAGTATTTT. Full variable domain (outside the CDR3, taken from reference TRBV28 and TRBJ2-3): DVKVTQSSRYLVKRTGEKVFLECVQDMDHENMFWYRQDPGLGLRLIYFSYDVKMKEKGDIPEGYSVSREKKERFSLILESASTNQTSMYLCASSLSGPLTSTDTQYFGPGTRLTVL.

The table lists this clonotype with a few counts. The chain combines TRBV20-1 with TRBJ1-2; tentative D call: TRBD1 (5 bases). CDR3 length equals 14 residues. The germline CDR1 and CDR2 sequences are DFQATT and SNEGSKA (reference sequence). The V gene lost 0 bases and the J gene lost 7 bases, with 15 bases spanning the gap. The CDR3 DNA is TGCAGTGCTAGAGATATCCAGGGATTTGGTGGCTACACCTTC. Protein: CSARDIQGFGGYTF.

CDR3 region: CASSYSDRDRQKLFF. The CDR3 nucleotides are TGTGCCAGCAGTTACTCGGACAGGGACAGGCAAAAACTGTTTTTT. The V call is TRBV6-6, the J call TRBJ1-4, with 8 bases lining up with TRBD1. Germline-derived CDR1 and CDR2 are MNHNY and SVGAGI (reference sequence). This CDR3 contains 15 residues. The V segment lost 0 bases and the J segment 9 bases; nucleotides outside the gene matches: 6.

The chain is built from TRBV3-1 and TRBJ2-3; D unresolved. The V end lost 7 bases, the J end lost 6 bases, and 8 bases lay between the germline ends. CDR3 length: 11 amino acids. Germline assignment: CDR1 LGHDT and CDR2 YNNKEL (reference sequence). The CDR3 loop reads CASTDSDTQYF. The DNA of the CDR3 is TGTGCCAGCACCGACTCGGATACGCAGTATTTT.

This clonotype was counted between two and nine times. The chain combines TRBV3-1 with TRBJ2-1, with 8 bases identical to TRBD2. Trimming at V came to 5 bases and at J to 4 bases, leaving 7 bases not matched to a gene. Germline V gene lookup returns CDR1 LGHDT and CDR2 YNNKEL (reference sequence). The CDR3 is 15 amino acids. Here the CDR3 DNA reads TGTGCCAGCAGCGATCCGGGACTAGAGTACAATGAGCAGTTCTTC. Its translation is CASSDPGLEYNEQFF.

This clonotype turned up a few times. The CDR3 sequence: CASSEPTTSNQPQHF. The CDR3 DNA reads TGTGCCAGCAGTGAGCCGACAACCTCTAATCAGCCCCAGCATTTT. V gene TRBV25-1 combines with J gene TRBJ1-5; D remains ambiguous. Germline V gene data show CDR1 as MGHDK and CDR2 as SYGVNS. The length of the CDR3 is 15 residues. Trimming cost V 3 bases and J 4 bases, with 13 bases left between them.

This clonotype was detected many times. The chain employs TRBV4-1 and TRBJ2-1; D not certain. CDR3 length equals 12 residues. Trimming took 1 base from V and 7 from J, leaving 5 bases between them. From germline, CDR1 is MGHRA and CDR2 YSYEKL. The CDR3 region is CASSQVQNEQFF. CDR3 sequence (DNA): TGCGCCAGCAGCCAAGTACAGAATGAGCAGTTCTTC.

A note on this clonotype: A read error may be the cause here, since a much bigger clone is one base away. The chain employs TRBV3-1 and TRBJ1-4; tentative D call: TRBD1 (5 bases). The CDR3 length is 13 residues. Germline loops: CDR1 LGHDT, CDR2 YNNKEL (reference sequence). The CDR3 spells CAGSYQGIGKLFF. CDR3 in DNA: TGTGCCGGCAGCTACCAGGGAATCGGAAAACTGTTTTTT.

V gene TRBV4-2 combines with J gene TRBJ2-1; D ambiguous. The CDR3 contains 14 residues. The V end was cut by 4 bases, the J end by 5 bases, with 12 bases between. Germline V lookup: CDR1 LGHNA, CDR2 YNFKEQ. The CDR3 DNA is TGTGCCAGCAGCCCCCCTAATGGGCACAATGAGCAGTTCTTC. Protein sequence: CASSPPNGHNEQFF.

The chain combines TRBV4-2 with TRBJ2-2; D is uncertain. The CDR3 length is 14 residues. Looked up from germline, CDR1 is LGHNA and CDR2 is YNFKEQ. V was clipped by 0 bases and J by 4 bases, with 6 bases between them. The CDR3 sequence is CASSQDTVTGELFF. The CDR3 nucleotides read TGTGCCAGCAGCCAAGATACGGTCACCGGGGAGCTGTTTTTT.

Here the CDR3 DNA reads TGCAGCGTGGGACCGGGACTAGCGACCAATGAGCAGTTCTTC. Protein: CSVGPGLATNEQFF. The V and J genes are TRBV29-1 and TRBJ2-1; 10 bases line up with TRBD2. This CDR3 comprises 14 residues. Germline trimming cut 6 bases from V and 6 bases from J; bases unmatched to any gene: 8. Germline loops: CDR1 SQVTM, CDR2 ANQGSEA.

The chain carries TRBV5-1 and TRBJ2-5; TRBD2 matches at 11 bases. The CDR3 sequence is 15 residues long. J gave up 11 bases and V 4 bases, and 13 bases lay outside the gene matches. Germline values: CDR1 SGHRS, CDR2 YFSETQ. CDR3 amino acids: CASSQIAGGIGEQYF. CDR3 bases: TGCGCCAGCAGCCAGATAGCGGGAGGGATTGGTGAGCAGTACTTC. Full variable domain (missing parts from reference TRBV5-1 and TRBJ2-5): KAGVTQTPRYLIKTRGQQVTLSCSPISGHRSVSWYQQTPGQGLQFLFEYFSETQRNKGNFPGRFSGRQFSNSRSEMNVSTLELGDSALYLCASSQIAGGIGEQYFGPGTRLLVL.